One and the same sample provided the 25 T cell receptor beta chains below, sequenced in a study of cytomegalovirus exposure and HLA in healthy donors. Primers: 60 Vbeta forward and 13 Jbeta reverse. Profiled with immunoSEQ multiplex PCR; TCRdb holds only in-frame clones, not every one. In the table there are about 160,000 clones, 50% to 75% of which are singletons. The source material was PBMCs. The source is an older woman in good health and CMV-seropositive.

The V call is TRBV4-3, the J call TRBJ2-7, with TRBD2 identical over 13 bases. Trimming removed 4 bases from V and 6 bases from J; junction bases left unmatched: 9. The CDR3 is 16 amino acids. The germline V gene encodes CDR1 LGHNA and CDR2 YSLEER. In nucleotides, the CDR3 is TGCGCCAGCAGCCCTGGGACTAGCGGGAATTCACTCGAGCAGTACTTC. This translates into CASSPGTSGNSLEQYF.

A remark on this clone: At the DNA level, this CDR3 is encoded by other sequences in the same sample as well. The chain couples TRBV14 to TRBJ2-1, with 8 nucleotides matching TRBD2. CDR1 and CDR2 from the germline V gene are SGHDN and FVKESK. V lost 4 bases to trimming and J lost 0 bases; unmatched junction nucleotides: 8. The CDR3 length is 17 residues. CDR3 protein: CASSLLSGINSYNEQFF. Written as DNA, the CDR3 is TGTGCCAGCAGCCTACTTAGCGGGATCAACTCCTACAATGAGCAGTTCTTC.

CDR3 region: CASSPPGTGHYGYTF. In DNA, the CDR3 is TGTGCCAGCTCACCTCCCGGGACAGGGCACTATGGCTACACCTTC. V and J are TRBV18 and TRBJ1-2, with 9 bases aligning to TRBD1. The germline V gene encodes CDR1 KGHSH and CDR2 LQKENI. With V trimmed by 3 bases and J by 3 bases, 5 bases remained unmatched. The CDR3 extends over 15 amino acids.

The chain links TRBV6-1 to TRBJ2-7, with D perhaps TRBD1 (5 bases). CDR1 MNHNS and CDR2 SASEGT come from the germline V gene. Trimming shortened V by 7 bases and J by 2 bases, and 15 bases separated the two germline ends. CDR3 length: 14 amino acids. The CDR3 sequence is CASNSGAVTYEQYF. CDR3 DNA sequence: TGTGCCAGCAACTCTGGGGCGGTAACCTACGAGCAGTACTTC.

The rearrangement links TRBV10-3 to TRBJ1-5; no clear D. This CDR3 contains 13 residues. Germline CDR1 is ENHRY and CDR2 is SYGVKD. The V and J ends lost 4 bases and 3 bases respectively, with 7 bases between them. The CDR3 DNA follows: TGTGCCATCAGTGCCGGGAACAATCAGCCCCAGCATTTT. As protein: CAISAGNNQPQHF.

The CDR3 DNA reads TGTGCCAGCAAACCGCGGACAGGGGTTGGAGATACGCAGTATTTT. Translated, it gives CASKPRTGVGDTQYF. J is TRBJ2-3 and V is TRBV2; 9 positions match TRBD1. This CDR3 has 15 amino acids. V was clipped by 7 bases and J by 5 bases; unmatched bases: 10. CDR1 is SNHLY, CDR2 FYNNEI, per germline.

This clone was counted a single time. The chain recombines TRBV4-2 with TRBJ1-6; 10 nucleotides agree with TRBD1. This CDR3 is built from 14 residues. The V segment lost 6 bases and the J segment 8 bases; nucleotides outside the gene matches: 4. Germline V gene data show CDR1 as LGHNA and CDR2 as YNFKEQ. CDR3 loop: CASRSGTGDSPLHF. Here the CDR3 DNA reads TGTGCCAGCAGGTCCGGGACAGGGGATTCACCCCTCCACTTT.

The chain recombines TRBV23-1 with TRBJ1-2; D is unclear. TRBV23-1 carries the ORF label, with uncertain function. V lost 8 bases, J lost 4 bases, and 14 bases lay in between. There are 13 residues in the CDR3. For the CDR3, the DNA is TGCGCCAGCGCCCTCGAGGAGACCTATGGCTACACCTTC. Residues: CASALEETYGYTF.

The chain uses TRBV7-6 and TRBJ2-3, with D maybe TRBD2 (6 bases). Germline-derived CDR1 and CDR2 are SGHVS and FNYEAQ. The CDR3 loop spans 14 amino acids. Trimming took off 0 bases at V and 4 bases at J, with 8 bases between the two ends. CDR3 DNA sequence: TGTGCCAGCAGCTTAGCCGGGAGCGCAGATACGCAGTATTTT. This gives the protein CASSLAGSADTQYF.

The CDR3 DNA reads TGTGCCAGCAGCTTCCCTGGAGCAGGGGAGGAGACCCAGTACTTC. It codes for CASSFPGAGEETQYF. V is TRBV5-4 and J is TRBJ2-5; TRBD1 might be the D (6 bases). CDR1 and CDR2 from the germline V gene are SGHNT and YYREEE (reference sequence). CDR3 size: 15 residues. V gave up 2 bases and J gave up 5 bases, with 16 bases separating them. The whole variable domain, filled in from reference TRBV5-4 and TRBJ2-5, reads ETGVTQSPTHLIKTRGQQVTLRCSSQSGHNTVSWYQQALGQGPQFIFQYYREEENGRGNFPPRFSGLQFPNYSSELNVNALELDDSALYLCASSFPGAGEETQYFGPGTRLLVL.

The CDR3 bases are TGTGCCAGCAGCCCGCTTGGGCGGGGCTCCTACAATGAGCAGTTCTTC. It specifies CASSPLGRGSYNEQFF. The genes are TRBV5-6 and TRBJ2-1; D might be TRBD2 (6 bases). V was clipped by 4 bases and J by 0 bases, with 14 bases between them. CDR1 and CDR2 (germline): SGHDT, YYEEEE. This CDR3 has 16 residues. Full variable domain (rest looked up from reference TRBV5-6 and TRBJ2-1): DAGVTQSPTHLIKTRGQQVTLRCSPKSGHDTVSWYQQALGQGPQFIFQYYEEEERQRGNFPDRFSGHQFPNYSSELNVNALLLGDSALYLCASSPLGRGSYNEQFFGPGTRLTVL.

This clone appeared a few times. V usage is TRBV7-9 and J usage is TRBJ2-7; 8 bases map to TRBD1. Trimming took 5 bases from V and 4 from J; bases not matched to a gene: 10. Germline assignment: CDR1 SEHNR and CDR2 FQNEAQ (reference sequence). CDR3 length equals 15 residues. The CDR3 reads CASSPRTGLRYEQYF. CDR3 nucleotide sequence: TGTGCCAGCAGCCCGAGGACAGGGTTGAGATACGAGCAGTACTTC.

The chain employs TRBV7-2 and TRBJ1-5; 10 bases are a match to TRBD1. This CDR3 has 15 amino acids. Germline V lookup: CDR1 SGHTA, CDR2 FQGNSA. V lost 4 bases and J lost 1; bases outside the gene matches: 1. DNA for the CDR3: TGTGCCAGCAGCTGGGGACAGGGGAGCAATCAGCCCCAGCATTTT. Translating gives CASSWGQGSNQPQHF.

This sequence joins TRBV29-1 and TRBJ1-5, with 11 bases identical to TRBD1. Unmatched junction bases numbered 8, after V lost 4 bases and J lost 6 bases. This CDR3 contains 15 residues. CDR1 is SQVTM and CDR2 is ANQGSEA in the germline V gene. CDR3 amino acids: CSVAIGTGGTQPQHF. As DNA, the CDR3 is TGCAGCGTTGCTATCGGGACAGGGGGAACTCAGCCCCAGCATTTT.

The chain uses TRBV6-5 and TRBJ1-3; TRBD1 matches 7 bases. With 2 bases clipped from V and 3 bases from J, the junction kept 4 bases outside the gene matches. CDR3 length: 15 residues. Germline V CDR1 and CDR2: MNHEY, SVGAGI. The CDR3 loop is CASSYATGSGNTIYF. The CDR3 bases are TGTGCCAGCAGTTACGCGACAGGGAGTGGAAACACCATATATTTT.

This clone was seen only once. This chain's CDR3 is CASSSVDRVGTEAFF. Written as DNA, the CDR3 is TGTGCCAGCAGCTCCGTTGACAGGGTAGGCACTGAAGCTTTCTTT. The chain has TRBV5-6 and TRBJ1-1, with TRBD1 matching over 7 bases. Germline CDR1 and CDR2: SGHDT and YYEEEE. The V and J ends lost 3 bases and 4 bases, in that order; junction bases with no gene match: 9. The CDR3 has 15 amino acids.

V gene TRBV27 combines with J gene TRBJ1-1; D is undetermined. V lost 2 bases, J lost 0 bases, and 10 bases lay in between. The CDR3 totals 15 residues. Germline CDR1 MNHEY, CDR2 SMNVEV (reference sequence). This chain's CDR3 is CASSLGSPMNTEAFF. The CDR3 DNA follows: TGTGCCAGCAGTTTAGGGAGTCCTATGAACACTGAAGCTTTCTTT.

This clone has more than one count but fewer than ten. The chain has TRBV7-8 and TRBJ2-1; 9 bases line up with TRBD2. The CDR3 loop spans 15 amino acids. Germline values: CDR1 SGHVS, CDR2 FQNEAQ. V lost 1 base and J lost 7; bases outside the gene matches: 5. This CDR3 reads CASSLGASGTNEQFF. CDR3 nucleotide sequence: TGTGCCAGCAGCTTAGGCGCTAGCGGGACAAATGAGCAGTTCTTC.

The genes are TRBV7-9 and TRBJ1-4, with D perhaps matching TRBD1 (5 bases). Trimming pared 3 bases from V and 3 bases from J, leaving 8 bases between. The CDR3 is made up of 14 amino acids. Germline CDR1 reads SEHNR; CDR2 reads FQNEAQ (reference sequence). DNA for the CDR3: TGTGCCAGCAGCTTGACAGATCCTAATGAAAAACTGTTTTTT. This codes for CASSLTDPNEKLFF.

In regard to this clone: Other DNA sequences within the sample encode an identical CDR3. This chain uses TRBV9 with TRBJ1-1; TRBD1 aligns across 10 bases. This CDR3 contains 14 residues. The V and J ends lost 4 bases and 5 bases, in that order; junction bases with no gene match: 5. Germline V gives CDR1 SGDLS, CDR2 YYNGEE. CDR3 coding DNA: TGTGCCAGCAGCTTCGGACAGGGGGGGACTGAAGCTTTCTTT. Translating gives CASSFGQGGTEAFF.

The V and J genes are TRBV7-2 and TRBJ2-7; D is unresolved. V was cut by 2 bases and J by 7 bases, with 9 bases left in between. Germline V gene data show CDR1 as SGHTA and CDR2 as FQGNSA. The CDR3 has 12 amino acids. For the CDR3, the DNA is TGTGCCAGCAGCTTATTCCCCCAGGAGCAGTACTTC. This codes for CASSLFPQEQYF.

V is TRBV29-1 and J is TRBJ2-1; TRBD1 is a possible D gene (6 bases). CDR1 and CDR2 from the germline V gene are SQVTM and ANQGSEA. This CDR3 is built from 13 residues. V was pared by 6 bases and J by 4 bases, with 13 bases between. The CDR3, as DNA: TGCAGCGTGGACAGTCAGGGGTACAATGAGCAGTTCTTC. Amino acid sequence: CSVDSQGYNEQFF.

This rearrangement joins TRBV2 to TRBJ2-1; a weak D match, TRBD2 (5 bases). The germline V and J ends were trimmed by 10 bases and 7 bases, with 23 bases remaining between them. Germline CDR1 and CDR2: SNHLY and FYNNEI. The CDR3 has 15 residues. The CDR3 loop is CAIDRATIPKNEQFF. In DNA form, the CDR3 reads TGTGCCATCGATCGGGCGACTATACCCAAGAATGAGCAGTTCTTC.

The genes are TRBV6-5 and TRBJ1-1; TRBD1 matches at 11 bases. Per germline, CDR1 MNHEY and CDR2 SVGAGI. Trimming removed 6 bases from V and 6 bases from J; junction bases left unmatched: 6. The CDR3 consists of 14 residues. The CDR3 DNA is TGTGCCAGCAGGGGACAGGGGGTTGGCGCTGAAGCTTTCTTT. Its translation is CASRGQGVGAEAFF.

V is TRBV30 and J is TRBJ2-5, with 9 bases matching TRBD1. This CDR3 contains 12 residues. The J segment lost 2 bases and the V segment lost 7 bases, leaving 2 bases of the junction unmatched. Germline CDR1 and CDR2: GTSNPN and SVGIG (reference sequence). Written as DNA, the CDR3 is TGTGCCTTCGACAGGGGGCAAGAGACCCAGTACTTC. Protein: CAFDRGQETQYF.